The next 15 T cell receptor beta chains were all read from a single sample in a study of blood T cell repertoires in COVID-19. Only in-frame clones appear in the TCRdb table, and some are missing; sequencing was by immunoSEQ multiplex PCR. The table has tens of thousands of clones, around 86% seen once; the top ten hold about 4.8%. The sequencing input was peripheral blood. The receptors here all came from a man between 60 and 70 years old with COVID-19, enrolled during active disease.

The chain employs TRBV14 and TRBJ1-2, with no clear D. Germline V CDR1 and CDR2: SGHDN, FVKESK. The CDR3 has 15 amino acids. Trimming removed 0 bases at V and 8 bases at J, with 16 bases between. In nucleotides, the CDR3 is TGTGCCAGCAGCCAAGATTTAACAGAGATAGACGGCTACACCTTC. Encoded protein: CASSQDLTEIDGYTF.

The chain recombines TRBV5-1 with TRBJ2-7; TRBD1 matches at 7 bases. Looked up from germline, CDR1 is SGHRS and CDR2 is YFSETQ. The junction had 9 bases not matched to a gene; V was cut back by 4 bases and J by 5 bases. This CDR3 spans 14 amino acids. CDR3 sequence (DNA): TGCGCCAGCAGCCCCGACCGACAGGGCCACGAGCAGTACTTC. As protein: CASSPDRQGHEQYF.

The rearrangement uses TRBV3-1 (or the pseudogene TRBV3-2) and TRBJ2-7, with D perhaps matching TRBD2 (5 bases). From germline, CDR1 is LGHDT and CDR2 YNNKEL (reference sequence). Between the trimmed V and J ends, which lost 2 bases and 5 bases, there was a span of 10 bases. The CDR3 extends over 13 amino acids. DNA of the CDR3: TGTGCCAGCAGCCAATTGGCGGAGGACGAGCAGTACTTC. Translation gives CASSQLAEDEQYF.

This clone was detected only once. The CDR3 protein is CPGSARASGTGSETQYF. In DNA form, the CDR3 reads TGTCCTGGGAGCGCACGGGCGTCCGGGACAGGGTCGGAGACCCAGTACTTC. The rearrangement links TRBV22-1 to TRBJ2-5; whether TRBD1, the table's D call, matches the DNA was not checked. TRBV22-1 is deemed a pseudogene. The CDR3 length is 17 residues.

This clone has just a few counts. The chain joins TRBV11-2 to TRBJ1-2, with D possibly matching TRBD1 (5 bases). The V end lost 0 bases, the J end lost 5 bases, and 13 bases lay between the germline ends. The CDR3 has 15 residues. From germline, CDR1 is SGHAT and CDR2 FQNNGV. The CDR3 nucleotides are TGTGCCAGCAGCTTAGATTCCATCCAGGGTTATGGCTACACCTTC. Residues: CASSLDSIQGYGYTF.

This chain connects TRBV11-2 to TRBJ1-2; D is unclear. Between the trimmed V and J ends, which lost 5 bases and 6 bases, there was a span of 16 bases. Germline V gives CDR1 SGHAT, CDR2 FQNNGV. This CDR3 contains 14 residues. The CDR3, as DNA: TGTGCCAGCAGCGTTGCTAGCGGTAGGGATGGCTACACCTTC. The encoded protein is CASSVASGRDGYTF.

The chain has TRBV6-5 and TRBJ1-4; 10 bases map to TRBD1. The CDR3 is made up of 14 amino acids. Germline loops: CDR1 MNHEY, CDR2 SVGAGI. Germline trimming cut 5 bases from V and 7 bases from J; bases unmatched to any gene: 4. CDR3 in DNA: TGTGCCAGCAGTACCGGGACAGGGGTTGAAAAACTGTTTTTT. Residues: CASSTGTGVEKLFF.

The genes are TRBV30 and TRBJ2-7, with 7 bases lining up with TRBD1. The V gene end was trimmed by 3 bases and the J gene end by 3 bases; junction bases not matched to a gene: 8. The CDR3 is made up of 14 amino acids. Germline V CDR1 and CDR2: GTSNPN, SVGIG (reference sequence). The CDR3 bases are TGTGCCTGGAGAGATCAGGGGGAAGGCTACGAGCAGTACTTC. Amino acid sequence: CAWRDQGEGYEQYF. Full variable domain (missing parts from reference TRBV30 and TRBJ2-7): SQTIHQWPATLVQPVGSPLSLECTVEGTSNPNLYWYRQAAGRGLQLLFYSVGIGQISSEVPQNLSASRPQDRQFILSSKKLLLSDSGFYLCAWRDQGEGYEQYFGPGTRLTVT.

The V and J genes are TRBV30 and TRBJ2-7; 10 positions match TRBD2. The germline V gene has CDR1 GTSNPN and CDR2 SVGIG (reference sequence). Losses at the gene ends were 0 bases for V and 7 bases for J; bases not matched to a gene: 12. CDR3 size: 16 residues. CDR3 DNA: TGTGCCTGGAGTGTACCCGGTAGCGGGGGGCTCCGGGAGCAGTACTTC. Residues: CAWSVPGSGGLREQYF.

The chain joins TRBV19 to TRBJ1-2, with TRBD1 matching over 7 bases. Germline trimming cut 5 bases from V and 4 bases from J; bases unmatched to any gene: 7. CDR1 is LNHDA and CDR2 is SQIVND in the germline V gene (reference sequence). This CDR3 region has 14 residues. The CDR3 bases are TGTGCCAGTAGTCCCCAACAGGGGCCCTATGGCTACACCTTC. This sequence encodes CASSPQQGPYGYTF.

CDR3 protein: CASSADRETGNTIYF. DNA of the CDR3: TGCGCCAGCAGCGCGGACAGGGAAACTGGAAACACCATATATTTT. The chain uses TRBV5-1 and TRBJ1-3, with TRBD1 matching 8 bases. Germline lookup yields CDR1 SGHRS and CDR2 YFSETQ. The CDR3 loop spans 15 amino acids. J lost 2 bases, V lost 4 bases, and 5 bases had no gene match.

CDR3 bases: TGTGCCAGTAGTATTCCTGGGGACAGAGGATTGGCCGGGGAGCTGTTTTTT. Translation gives CASSIPGDRGLAGELFF. The chain employs TRBV19 and TRBJ2-2; 7 bases align to TRBD1. CDR1 LNHDA and CDR2 SQIVND come from the germline V gene (reference sequence). The CDR3 totals 17 residues. V lost 3 bases to trimming and J lost 6 bases; unmatched junction nucleotides: 13.

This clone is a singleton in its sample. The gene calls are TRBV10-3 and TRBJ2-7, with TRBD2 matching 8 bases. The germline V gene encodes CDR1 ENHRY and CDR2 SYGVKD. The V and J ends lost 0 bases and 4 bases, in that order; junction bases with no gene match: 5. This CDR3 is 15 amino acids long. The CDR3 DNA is TGTGCCATCAGTGAGTCGGGACTAGTAGATTACGAGCAGTACTTC. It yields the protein CAISESGLVDYEQYF.

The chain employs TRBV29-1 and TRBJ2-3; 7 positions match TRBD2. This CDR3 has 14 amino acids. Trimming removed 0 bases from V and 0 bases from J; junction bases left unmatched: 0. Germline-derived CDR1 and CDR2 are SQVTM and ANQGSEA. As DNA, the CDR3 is TGCAGCGTTGAAGAGACTAGCAGCACAGATACGCAGTATTTT. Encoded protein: CSVEETSSTDTQYF.

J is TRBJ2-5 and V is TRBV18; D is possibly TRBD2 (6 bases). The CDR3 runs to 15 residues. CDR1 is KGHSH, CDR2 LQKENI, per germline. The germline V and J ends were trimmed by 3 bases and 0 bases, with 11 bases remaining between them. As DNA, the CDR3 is TGTGCCAGCTCACCGCCTAGCGAGAACCAAGAGACCCAGTACTTC. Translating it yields CASSPPSENQETQYF. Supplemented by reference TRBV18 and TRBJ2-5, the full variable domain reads NAGVMQNPRHLVRRRGQEARLRCSPMKGHSHVYWYRQLPEEGLKFMVYLQKENIIDESGMPKERFSAEFPKEGPSILRIQQVVRGDSAAYFCASSPPSENQETQYFGPGTRLLVL.